The 32 T cell receptor beta chains reported below all come from one sample, sequenced in a study of breast tumors, draining lymph nodes, adjacent tissues. TCRdb re-called the multiplex PCR reads with MiXCR, one entry per CDR3 protein. The table has about 230,000 distinct CDR3 sequences, around 32% seen once. Samples came from axillary lymph nodes draining the breast cancer. Sequencing used axillary lymph node tissue. The receptors shown here come from a female donor with breast cancer. Some clones in this sample may be carry-over from other donors' samples.

This clonotype was picked up one time. J is TRBJ2-7 and V is TRBV20-1, with 8 bases lining up with TRBD2. The germline CDR1 and CDR2 sequences are DFQATT and SNEGSKA (reference sequence). The V gene end was trimmed by 1 base and the J gene end by 6 bases; junction bases not matched to a gene: 8. This CDR3 has 14 amino acids. CDR3 region: CSARVPGGPAEQYF. CDR3 DNA: TGCAGTGCTAGAGTGCCGGGAGGGCCCGCCGAGCAGTACTTC.

This clonotype was observed many times. The V gene is TRBV4-1, the J gene TRBJ2-5; D unclear. Trimming took 1 base from V and 3 from J, leaving 21 bases between them. The germline CDR1 and CDR2 sequences are MGHRA and YSYEKL. The length of the CDR3 is 18 residues. DNA for the CDR3: TGCGCCAGCAGCCAAGCAGTAACAGAGACGGAATTAGAAGAGACCCAGTACTTC. The encoded protein is CASSQAVTETELEETQYF.

This clonotype was observed once. The chain is built from TRBV7-8 and TRBJ1-6, with TRBD1 matching over 9 bases. After removal of 1 base from V and 4 bases from J, the junction contained 5 bases not matched to a gene. The V gene's germline CDR1 is SGHVS and CDR2 FQNEAQ. The CDR3 is made up of 17 amino acids. The CDR3 DNA is TGTGCCAGCAGCTTAGGGGACAGGGCTGGGTATAATTCACCCCTCCACTTT. It codes for CASSLGDRAGYNSPLHF.

CDR3 sequence reads: CASSFSPAPEAFF. CDR3 coding DNA: TGTGCCAGCAGTTTTTCCCCGGCCCCTGAAGCTTTCTTT. The V call is TRBV12-3 or TRBV12-4, the J call TRBJ1-1; D is unresolved. V was trimmed by 3 bases and J by 6 bases, leaving 11 bases between them. CDR3 length: 13 residues.

This clonotype has only a few counts. Since no conserved phenylalanine or tryptophan closes the CDR3, a read error is the likely cause. The rearrangement links TRBV27 to TRBJ2-3; D gene unclear. The CDR3 is 11 residues long. Germline lookup yields CDR1 MNHEY and CDR2 SMNVEV (reference sequence). Trimming took 5 bases from V and 3 from J, leaving 3 bases between them. The CDR3 DNA sequence: TGTGCCAGCAGTCAGACAGATACGCAGTATCTT. This gives the protein CASSQTDTQYL.

This clonotype occurred a few times. The chain employs TRBV27 and TRBJ2-1; possibly TRBD1 for D (6 bases). V gave up 4 bases and J gave up 8 bases, with 18 bases separating them. The CDR3 length is 15 residues. Per the germline V gene, CDR1 is MNHEY and CDR2 is SMNVEV (reference sequence). This chain's CDR3 is CASSSYRVSIDEQFF. CDR3 bases: TGTGCCAGCAGTTCATACAGGGTCTCTATCGATGAGCAGTTCTTC.

This clonotype was detected many times. This chain joins TRBV5-1 and TRBJ1-2; possibly TRBD1 for D (6 bases). The CDR3 runs to 12 residues. The germline CDR1 and CDR2 sequences are SGHRS and YFSETQ. V was clipped by 5 bases and J by 10 bases, with 15 bases between them. The CDR3: CASRGAPSPYTF. The CDR3 DNA is TGCGCCAGCAGGGGGGCACCCTCGCCCTACACCTTC.

This clonotype was counted many times. The chain carries TRBV11-2 and TRBJ1-2; D is perhaps TRBD1 (5 bases). The germline V gene encodes CDR1 SGHAT and CDR2 FQNNGV. The CDR3 length is 15 residues. Trimming removed 5 bases at V and 0 bases at J, with 13 bases between. CDR3 sequence: CASSRRDGTNYGYTF. CDR3 nucleotides: TGTGCCAGCAGCCGAAGGGACGGAACTAACTATGGCTACACCTTC.

As for this clonotype: A read error may be the cause here, since a much bigger clone is one base away. V usage is TRBV20-1 and J usage is TRBJ2-7; 7 positions match TRBD2. In germline, CDR1 is DFQATT, CDR2 SNEGSKA (reference sequence). The CDR3 runs 14 residues. The CDR3 loop reads CSAVLARGSSEQYF. The CDR3 bases are TGCAGTGCTGTGTTGGCGCGGGGGTCCTCCGAGCAGTACTTC.

Turning to this clonotype: A much bigger clone sits one base away, suggesting this may be a read error. The conserved phenylalanine or tryptophan normally closing the CDR3 is absent here, so this likely arose from a read error. The V and J genes are TRBV14 and TRBJ1-2; a possible D gene is TRBD1 (5 bases). This CDR3 spans 13 amino acids. Trimming removed 4 bases from V and 3 bases from J, with 9 bases in between. The germline CDR1 and CDR2 sequences are SGHDN and FVKESK. Here the CDR3 reads CASSRKQDYGYTS. The CDR3 nucleotides read TGTGCCAGCAGCCGGAAACAGGACTATGGCTACACCTCC.

Many counts were recorded for this clonotype. This chain connects TRBV15 to TRBJ2-7; 7 bases map to TRBD2. There are 13 residues in the CDR3. With 0 bases clipped from V and 7 bases from J, the junction kept 3 bases outside the gene matches. The V gene's germline CDR1 is LNHNV and CDR2 YYDKDF (reference sequence). The CDR3 region has the DNA TGTGCCACCAGCAGAGATAGGGAGGGAGAGCAGTACTTC. Its protein is CATSRDREGEQYF.

In its sample, this clonotype was seen many times. The chain is built from TRBV5-1 and TRBJ2-7, with D unresolved. With 2 bases removed from V and 1 base from J, the gap between germline ends came to 13 bases. CDR1 is SGHRS, CDR2 YFSETQ, per germline. The CDR3 loop spans 15 amino acids. The CDR3 here is CASSFVPGPSYEQYF. The CDR3 bases are TGCGCCAGCAGCTTTGTCCCCGGACCTTCCTACGAGCAGTACTTC. The whole variable domain, remainder taken from reference TRBV5-1 and TRBJ2-7, is KAGVTQTPRYLIKTRGQQVTLSCSPISGHRSVSWYQQTPGQGLQFLFEYFSETQRNKGNFPGRFSGRQFSNSRSEMNVSTLELGDSALYLCASSFVPGPSYEQYFGPGTRLTVT.

This clonotype was seen repeatedly, ten times or more. V and J are TRBV10-3 and TRBJ2-6; D is unresolved. CDR3 length: 15 residues. With 3 bases removed from V and 0 bases from J, the gap between germline ends came to 6 bases. Per the germline V gene, CDR1 is ENHRY and CDR2 is SYGVKD. In nucleotides, the CDR3 is TGTGCCATCAGTGACACCTTCTCTGGGGCCAACGTCCTGACTTTC. Its protein product is CAISDTFSGANVLTF.

As to this clonotype: Since a much larger clone is just one base distant, this may be a read error. This rearrangement joins TRBV20-1 to TRBJ2-2, with TRBD2 identical over 12 bases. Germline V CDR1 and CDR2: DFQATT, SNEGSKA (reference sequence). With V trimmed by 0 bases and J by 9 bases, 5 bases remained unmatched. The CDR3 contains 15 residues. The chain's CDR3 is CSARDPSGRARELFF. CDR3 DNA: TGCAGTGCTAGAGATCCTAGCGGGAGGGCCCGGGAGCTGTTTTTT.

V gene TRBV7-2 combines with J gene TRBJ1-2, with D uncertain. Germline loops: CDR1 SGHTA, CDR2 FQGNSA. V shed 7 bases and J shed 7 bases, with 19 bases lying between them. This CDR3 contains 14 residues. CDR3 protein: CASITGPRYSGYTF. DNA for the CDR3: TGTGCCAGCATCACCGGGCCTCGTTATAGTGGCTACACCTTC.

This clonotype has at least ten counts. The rearrangement uses TRBV6-5 and TRBJ2-2; D remains unclear. V dropped 0 bases and J dropped 6 bases, with 8 bases sitting between them. CDR1 and CDR2 from the germline V gene are MNHEY and SVGAGI. The CDR3 sequence is 14 residues long. The CDR3 loop reads CASSYSVQAGELFF. The CDR3 nucleotides read TGTGCCAGCAGTTACTCTGTCCAGGCCGGGGAGCTGTTTTTT.

This clonotype occurred many times. This rearrangement joins TRBV9 to TRBJ2-1; a possible D gene is TRBD2 (6 bases). Trimming pared 2 bases from V and 5 bases from J, leaving 14 bases between. The CDR3 loop spans 15 amino acids. The germline V gene encodes CDR1 SGDLS and CDR2 YYNGEE. CDR3 sequence: CASSVVGSTDNEQFF. The CDR3 DNA reads as TGTGCCAGCAGCGTTGTCGGGAGTACCGACAATGAGCAGTTCTTC.

This clonotype came up many times. The J gene is TRBJ2-2, the V gene TRBV7-2, with D maybe TRBD2 (6 bases). Trimming left V 5 bases short and J 6 bases short, with 13 bases between. CDR3 size: 14 residues. Per germline, CDR1 SGHTA and CDR2 FQGNSA. The CDR3, as DNA: TGTGCCAGCAGCCCGGCGGGAAGGGCCGGGGAGCTGTTTTTT. Protein sequence: CASSPAGRAGELFF.

This rearrangement joins TRBV4-3 to TRBJ2-3, with 8 bases identical to TRBD1. The ends lost 0 bases at V and 3 bases at J; junction bases unmatched: 2. The length of the CDR3 is 15 residues. Germline V gene sequence: CDR1 LGHNA, CDR2 YSLEER. The CDR3 is CASSQEDRETDTQYF. For the CDR3, the DNA is TGCGCCAGCAGCCAAGAGGACAGGGAAACAGATACGCAGTATTTT.

This clonotype was seen more than once but under ten times. This rearrangement joins TRBV20-1 to TRBJ1-1; 9 nucleotides line up with TRBD1. Germline lookup yields CDR1 DFQATT and CDR2 SNEGSKA (reference sequence). The CDR3 has 15 residues. V was clipped by 0 bases and J by 2 bases; unmatched bases: 4. DNA for the CDR3: TGCAGTGCTAGAGATGGGGGACAGGGTAACACTGAAGCTTTCTTT. Its protein product is CSARDGGQGNTEAFF.

This clonotype was counted ten times or more. One end of the junction fails to match germline, which may point to a read error. CDR3 sequence reads: CASSLGVTGGYGYPF. Written as DNA, the CDR3 is TGTGCCAGCAGCTTAGGGGTGACGGGCGGATATGGCTACCCCTTC. The chain is built from TRBV7-2 and TRBJ1-2; D not certain. CDR1 is SGHTA and CDR2 is FQGNSA in the germline V gene. The CDR3 has 15 amino acids.

This clonotype was observed at least ten times. The CDR3 reads CAWTTTRGFSPLHF. CDR3 in DNA: TGTGCCTGGACTACGACACGGGGATTTTCACCCCTCCACTTT. The gene calls are TRBV30 and TRBJ1-6; unclear D gene. The CDR3 totals 14 residues. Between the trimmed V and J ends, which lost 4 bases and 9 bases, there was a span of 16 bases. CDR1 is GTSNPN, CDR2 SVGIG, per germline (reference sequence).

This clonotype was detected many times. The rearrangement uses TRBV6-6 and TRBJ2-1; tentatively, D is TRBD1 (6 bases). V gave up 5 bases and J gave up 10 bases, with 15 bases separating them. CDR1 is MNHNY, CDR2 SVGAGI, per germline (reference sequence). This CDR3 contains 13 residues. In DNA, the CDR3 is TGTGCCAGCAGTGGGGACATGCCTCGCGAGCAGTTCTTC. Translation: CASSGDMPREQFF.

This clonotype was seen ten or more times. A much larger clone lies a single base off, so this may be a read error. The rearrangement joins TRBV7-3 to TRBJ2-5; TRBD2 aligns across 10 bases. Per the germline V gene, CDR1 is SGHTA and CDR2 is FQGTGA. There are 15 residues in the CDR3. CDR3 nucleotide sequence: TGTGCCAGCAGCTTAGCACTAGCGGGAAAAGAGACCCAGCACTTC. Residues: CASSLALAGKETQHF.

The table lists this clonotype with many counts. The chain couples TRBV20-1 to TRBJ2-5; D gene ambiguous. CDR1 DFQATT and CDR2 SNEGSKA come from the germline V gene (reference sequence). The CDR3 totals 12 residues. The V end was cut by 3 bases, the J end by 2 bases, with 7 bases between. The CDR3 bases are TGCAGTGCTAGGCCTCTGCAAGAGACCCAGTACTTC. Residues: CSARPLQETQYF.

V is TRBV7-8 and J is TRBJ2-7; 16 bases line up with TRBD2. V trimming: 5 bases; J trimming: 3 bases; junction bases outside the gene matches: 7. The CDR3 loop spans 17 amino acids. CDR1 and CDR2 from the germline V gene are SGHVS and FQNEAQ. This chain's CDR3 is CASSPQGLAGGGYEQYF. The CDR3 DNA follows: TGTGCCAGCAGCCCCCAGGGACTAGCGGGAGGGGGCTACGAGCAGTACTTC.

There are many counts of this clonotype. The chain is built from TRBV2 and TRBJ1-2, with D unresolved. Trimming removed 1 base at V and 4 bases at J, with 10 bases between. Germline V gene lookup returns CDR1 SNHLY and CDR2 FYNNEI. The CDR3 totals 14 residues. CDR3 sequence reads: CASSEGTGGYGYTF. DNA of the CDR3: TGTGCCAGCAGTGAAGGAACGGGAGGCTATGGCTACACCTTC.

V and J are TRBV19 and TRBJ2-3, with 8 bases aligning to TRBD2. CDR1 and CDR2 from the germline V gene are LNHDA and SQIVND (reference sequence). V lost 5 bases and J lost 3; bases outside the gene matches: 7. This CDR3 has 15 residues. The CDR3 bases are TGTGCCAGTAGTTCTGCGGGAGGCCCGACAGATACGCAGTATTTT. This codes for CASSSAGGPTDTQYF.

The chain links TRBV2 to TRBJ1-4, with D perhaps matching TRBD1 (5 bases). The length of the CDR3 is 15 residues. V lost 0 bases to trimming and J lost 4 bases, with 9 bases between them. Germline CDR1 reads SNHLY; CDR2 reads FYNNEI. For the CDR3, the DNA is TGTGCCAGCAGTGAAGCCCCGGGACGTAATGAAAAACTGTTTTTT. It yields the protein CASSEAPGRNEKLFF.

Many counts were recorded for this clonotype. One junction end disagrees with the germline gene, perhaps due to a read error. The chain has TRBV20-1 and TRBJ2-4, with D perhaps TRBD2 (7 bases). Germline lookup yields CDR1 DFQATT and CDR2 SNEGSKA (reference sequence). This CDR3 spans 13 amino acids. The DNA for the CDR3 is TGTGCCCAGGGAGGGGGAGCCAAAAACATTCAGTACTTC. Amino acid sequence: CAQGGGAKNIQYF.

The chain joins TRBV7-2 to TRBJ2-7; 11 bases are a match to TRBD1. Germline values: CDR1 SGHTA, CDR2 FQGNSA. The CDR3 is 15 amino acids. V was pared by 0 bases and J by 2 bases, with 0 bases of the junction left unmatched. The chain's CDR3 is CASSLAGQGAYEQYF. For the CDR3, the DNA is TGTGCCAGCAGCTTAGCGGGACAGGGGGCCTACGAGCAGTACTTC.

The chain employs TRBV29-1 and TRBJ2-5; 7 positions agree with TRBD2. This CDR3 comprises 13 residues. CDR1 SQVTM and CDR2 ANQGSEA come from the germline V gene. V dropped 8 bases and J dropped 2; count of bases not matched to a gene: 8. CDR3 in amino acids: CSSGEGFQETQYF. CDR3 sequence (DNA): TGCAGCTCCGGGGAGGGTTTTCAAGAGACCCAGTACTTC.